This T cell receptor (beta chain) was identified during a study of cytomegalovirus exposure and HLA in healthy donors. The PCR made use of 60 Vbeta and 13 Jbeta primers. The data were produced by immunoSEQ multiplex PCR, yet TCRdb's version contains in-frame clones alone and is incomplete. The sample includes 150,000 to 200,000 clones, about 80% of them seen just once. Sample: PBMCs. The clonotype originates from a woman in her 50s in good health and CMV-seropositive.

Here the CDR3 DNA reads TGTGCCAGCAGTTACTCTACGGGGAACACCGGGGAGCTGTTTTTT. Its protein is CASSYSTGNTGELFF. The genes are TRBV6-5 and TRBJ2-2; D is unclear. CDR3 size: 15 residues. The germline CDR1 and CDR2 sequences are MNHEY and SVGAGI. Trimming took 0 bases from V and 1 from J, leaving 6 bases between them.